These 10 T cell receptor beta chains came from one sample sequenced in a study of shared clonotypes between healthy human individuals. Sequencing used immunoSEQ multiplex PCR; TCRdb keeps in-frame clones, though not all of them. The sample includes about 450,000 clones, about four fifths seen only once; the top ten take roughly 13%. The sequencing input was PBMCs. The receptors shown here come from a woman in her thirties or forties in good health. Some clones in this sample may be carry-over from other donors' samples.

The rearrangement joins TRBV5-4 to TRBJ2-1; 15 bases map to TRBD2. Germline CDR1 is SGHNT and CDR2 is YYREEE (reference sequence). The CDR3 has 16 residues. Germline trimming cut 4 bases from V and 10 bases from J; bases unmatched to any gene: 9. The CDR3 protein is CASSAGTSGRLWEQFF. CDR3 in DNA: TGTGCCAGCAGCGCCGGGACTAGCGGGAGGCTTTGGGAGCAGTTCTTC.

The V gene is TRBV19, the J gene TRBJ1-5, with D unresolved. CDR1 is LNHDA, CDR2 SQIVND, per germline (reference sequence). The CDR3 consists of 13 residues. The V and J ends lost 7 bases and 2 bases respectively, with 9 bases between them. Here the CDR3 DNA reads TGTGCCAGTAAAGGGAATGGCAATCAGCCCCAGCATTTT. Translating gives CASKGNGNQPQHF.

This chain uses TRBV2 with TRBJ2-2; weak D call: TRBD2 (6 bases). The CDR3 is 15 residues long. The V end lost 4 bases, the J end lost 4 bases, and 13 bases lay between the germline ends. Germline CDR1 is SNHLY and CDR2 is FYNNEI. Here the CDR3 DNA reads TGTGCCAGCAGTGTCGCGGGAAGCAGCACCGGGGAGCTGTTTTTT. Its protein is CASSVAGSSTGELFF. Filled out from reference TRBV2 and TRBJ2-2, the complete variable domain reads EPEVTQTPSHQVTQMGQEVILRCVPISNHLYFYWYRQILGQKVEFLVSFYNNEISEKSEIFDDQFSVERPDGSNFTLKIRSTKLEDSAMYFCASSVAGSSTGELFFGEGSRLTVL.

The chain joins TRBV7-3 to TRBJ2-7; 13 bases align to TRBD2. Germline trimming cut 4 bases from V and 7 bases from J; bases unmatched to any gene: 4. Germline CDR1 and CDR2: SGHTA and FQGTGA. The CDR3 is 14 amino acids. The CDR3, as DNA: TGTGCCAGCAGCTGGACTAGCGGGAGTCGGGAGCAGTACTTC. Amino acid sequence: CASSWTSGSREQYF.

The rearrangement links TRBV7-2 to TRBJ2-3; D uncertain. Per the germline V gene, CDR1 is SGHTA and CDR2 is FQGNSA. The CDR3 loop spans 12 amino acids. Trimming pared 5 bases from V and 5 bases from J, leaving 8 bases between. CDR3 sequence (DNA): TGTGCCAGCAGCCCCGGTATAGATACGCAGTATTTT. The encoded protein is CASSPGIDTQYF.

This clone turned up a few times. Other DNA sequences in this sample translate to the same CDR3. Here the CDR3 reads CASSQDREAFF. CDR3 nucleotide sequence: TGCGCCAGCAGCCAAGATCGGGAAGCTTTCTTT. The rearrangement joins TRBV4-3 to TRBJ1-1; no firm D call. The V end lost 0 bases, the J end lost 8 bases, and 4 bases lay between the germline ends. The CDR3 has 11 amino acids. Per germline, CDR1 LGHNA and CDR2 YSLEER.

This clone was counted between two and nine times. This chain joins TRBV19 and TRBJ2-7, with D perhaps given as TRBD1 or TRBD2 (5 bases each). The V gene's germline CDR1 is LNHDA and CDR2 SQIVND (reference sequence). Trimming left V 10 bases short and J 0 bases short, with 16 bases between. The CDR3 totals 14 residues. CDR3 protein: CATQRGDHSYEQYF. In DNA, the CDR3 is TGTGCCACTCAAAGGGGAGACCACTCCTACGAGCAGTACTTC.

Notes on this clone: At one of its ends the junction is not consistent with the germline gene, which may arise from a read error. The rearrangement joins TRBV9 to TRBJ2-1, with TRBD2 as a possible D gene (6 bases). The CDR3 totals 13 residues. CDR1 and CDR2 from the germline V gene are SGDLS and YYNGEE. The CDR3 reads CASSEREYNGQFF. CDR3 nucleotide sequence: TGTGCCAGCAGCGAACGGGAGTATAATGGGCAGTTCTTC.

CDR3 in amino acids: CASTILGFREQFF. The CDR3 DNA sequence: TGTGCCAGCACCATACTGGGTTTTAGGGAGCAGTTCTTC. The chain is built from TRBV5-4 and TRBJ2-1, with D unclear. The CDR3 covers 13 residues. Per germline, CDR1 SGHNT and CDR2 YYREEE (reference sequence). Deletions cut 6 bases from V and 10 bases from J, with 17 bases between.

The chain combines TRBV19 with TRBJ2-1; a weak D match, TRBD1 (6 bases). The germline V and J ends were trimmed by 3 bases and 7 bases, with 7 bases remaining between them. This CDR3 has 12 amino acids. Germline V gene lookup returns CDR1 LNHDA and CDR2 SQIVND (reference sequence). The CDR3 region has the DNA TGTGCCAGTAGTATGAGGGGGAATGAGCAGTTCTTC. Protein product: CASSMRGNEQFF.